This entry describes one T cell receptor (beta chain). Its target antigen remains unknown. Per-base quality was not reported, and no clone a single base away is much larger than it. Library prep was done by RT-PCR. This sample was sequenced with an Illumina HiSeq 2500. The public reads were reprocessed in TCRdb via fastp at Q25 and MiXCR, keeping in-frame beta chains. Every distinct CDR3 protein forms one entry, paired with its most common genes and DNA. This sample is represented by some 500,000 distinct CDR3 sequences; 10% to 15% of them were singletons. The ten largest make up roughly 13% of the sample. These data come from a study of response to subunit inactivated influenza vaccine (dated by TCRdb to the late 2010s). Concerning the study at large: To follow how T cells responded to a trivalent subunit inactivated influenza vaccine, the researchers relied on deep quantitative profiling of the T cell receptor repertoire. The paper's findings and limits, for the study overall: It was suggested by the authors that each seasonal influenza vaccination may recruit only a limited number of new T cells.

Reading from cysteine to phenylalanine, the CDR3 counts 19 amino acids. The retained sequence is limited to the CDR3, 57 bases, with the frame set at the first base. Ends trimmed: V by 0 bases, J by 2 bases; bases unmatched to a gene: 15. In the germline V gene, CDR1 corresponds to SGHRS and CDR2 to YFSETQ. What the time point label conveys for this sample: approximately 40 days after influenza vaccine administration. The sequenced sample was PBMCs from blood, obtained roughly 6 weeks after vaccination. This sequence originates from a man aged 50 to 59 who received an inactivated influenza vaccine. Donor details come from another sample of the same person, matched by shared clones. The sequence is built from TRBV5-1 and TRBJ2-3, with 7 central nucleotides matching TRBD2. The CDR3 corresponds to CASSLDITWASGNTDTQYF. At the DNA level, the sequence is TGCGCCAGCAGCTTGGACATTACCTGGGCTAGCGGAAACACAGATACGCAGTATTTT.